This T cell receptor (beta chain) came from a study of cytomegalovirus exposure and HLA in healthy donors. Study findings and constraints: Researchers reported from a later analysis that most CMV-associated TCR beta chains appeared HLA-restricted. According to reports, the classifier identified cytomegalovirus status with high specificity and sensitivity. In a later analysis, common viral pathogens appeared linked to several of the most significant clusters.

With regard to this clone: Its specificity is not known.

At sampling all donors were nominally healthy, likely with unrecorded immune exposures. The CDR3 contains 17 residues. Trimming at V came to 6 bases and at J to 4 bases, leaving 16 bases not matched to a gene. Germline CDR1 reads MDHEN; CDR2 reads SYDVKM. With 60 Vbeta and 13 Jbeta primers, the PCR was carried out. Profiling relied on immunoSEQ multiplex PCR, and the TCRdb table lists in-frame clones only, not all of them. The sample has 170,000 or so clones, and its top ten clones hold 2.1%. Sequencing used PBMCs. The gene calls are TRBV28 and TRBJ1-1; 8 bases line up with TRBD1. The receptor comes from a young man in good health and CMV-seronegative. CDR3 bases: TGTGCCAGCAGACGTTCGGACAGGGTAACGGGAGGCACTGAAGCTTTCTTT. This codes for CASRRSDRVTGGTEAFF. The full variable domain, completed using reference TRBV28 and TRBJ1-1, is DVKVTQSSRYLVKRTGEKVFLECVQDMDHENMFWYRQDPGLGLRLIYFSYDVKMKEKGDIPEGYSVSREKKERFSLILESASTNQTSMYLCASRRSDRVTGGTEAFFGQGTRLTVV.